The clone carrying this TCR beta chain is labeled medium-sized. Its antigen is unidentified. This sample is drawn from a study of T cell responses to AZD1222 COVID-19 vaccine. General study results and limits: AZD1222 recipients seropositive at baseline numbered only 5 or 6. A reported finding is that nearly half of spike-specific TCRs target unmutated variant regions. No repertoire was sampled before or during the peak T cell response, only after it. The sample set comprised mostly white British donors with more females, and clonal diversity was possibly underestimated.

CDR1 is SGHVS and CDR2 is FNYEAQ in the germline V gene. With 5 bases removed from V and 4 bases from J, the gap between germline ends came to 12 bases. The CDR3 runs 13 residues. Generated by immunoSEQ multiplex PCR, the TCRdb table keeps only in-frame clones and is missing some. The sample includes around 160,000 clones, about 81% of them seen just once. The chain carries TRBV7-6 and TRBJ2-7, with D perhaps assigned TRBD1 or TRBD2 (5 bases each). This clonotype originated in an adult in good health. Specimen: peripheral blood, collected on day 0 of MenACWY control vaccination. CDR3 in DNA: TGTGCCAGCAGCCCGGGACCCAATTACGAGCAGTACGTC. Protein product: CASSPGPNYEQYV.